This passage covers 26 T cell receptor beta chains from one sample sequenced in a study of identical twins. Using its own MiXCR run on the 5' RACE reads, TCRdb lists one record per CDR3 protein. The table includes more than 1.5 million distinct CDR3 sequences, around 33% detected once. Sequenced: cord blood. The receptors were gathered from a newborn girl in good health.

This clonotype was picked up a small number of times. The V call is TRBV7-2, the J call TRBJ1-6; 8 bases are a match to TRBD1. CDR1 is SGHTA, CDR2 FQGNSA, per germline. The V and J ends lost 0 bases and 7 bases, in that order; junction bases with no gene match: 2. The CDR3 sequence is 15 residues long. The CDR3 bases are TGTGCCAGCAGCTTAGCGCAGGGGGCAAATTCACCCCTCCACTTT. It specifies CASSLAQGANSPLHF. Combining the CDR3 with reference TRBV7-2 and TRBJ1-6 gives the whole variable domain GAGVSQSPSNKVTEKGKDVELRCDPISGHTALYWYRQSLGQGLEFLIYFQGNSAPDKSGLPSDRFSAERTGGSVSTLTIQRTQQEDSAVYLCASSLAQGANSPLHFGNGTRLTVT.

This clonotype turned up a few times. The chain recombines TRBV28 with TRBJ1-6; perhaps TRBD1 as D (6 bases). The CDR3 runs 15 residues. V dropped 3 bases and J dropped 7 bases, with 13 bases sitting between them. Germline loops: CDR1 MDHEN, CDR2 SYDVKM. The CDR3 bases are TGTGCCAGCAGTTTGTCCCCAGGGGCGAATTCACCCCTCCACTTT. As protein: CASSLSPGANSPLHF.

The chain recombines TRBV12-3 or TRBV12-4 with TRBJ2-1, with no clear D. The CDR3 is 13 residues long. Trimming took 3 bases from V and 13 from J, leaving 16 bases between them. The CDR3, as DNA: TGTGCCAGCAGTTTGGGCAGACAAGAGACCCAGTTCTTC. Translated: CASSLGRQETQFF.

This clonotype was detected only a few times. CDR3 sequence (DNA): TGTGCCACCCGGGACAGGTCCTACTATGGCTACACCTTC. It yields the protein CATRDRSYYGYTF. The chain joins TRBV2 to TRBJ1-2, with 8 bases matching TRBD1. Trimming took 10 bases from V and 3 from J; bases not matched to a gene: 7. This CDR3 contains 13 residues. Germline CDR1 SNHLY, CDR2 FYNNEI.

This chain connects TRBV20-1 to TRBJ1-6, with TRBD1 as a possible D gene (6 bases). This CDR3 contains 14 residues. The V end lost 3 bases, the J end lost 7 bases, and 13 bases lay between the germline ends. Per germline, CDR1 DFQATT and CDR2 SNEGSKA (reference sequence). The CDR3 DNA sequence: TGCAGTGCTAGGGAGGGACACCCAAATTCACCCCTCCACTTT. It yields the protein CSAREGHPNSPLHF.

The gene calls are TRBV30 and TRBJ2-2; possibly TRBD1 for D (5 bases). The germline V gene has CDR1 GTSNPN and CDR2 SVGIG (reference sequence). CDR3 length: 13 amino acids. Trimming shortened V by 0 bases and J by 6 bases, and 8 bases separated the two germline ends. CDR3 residues: CAWSVTGAGELFF. The CDR3 nucleotides read TGTGCCTGGAGTGTCACAGGAGCCGGGGAGCTGTTTTTT. The entire variable domain, with the rest obtained from reference TRBV30 and TRBJ2-2, is as follows: SQTIHQWPATLVQPVGSPLSLECTVEGTSNPNLYWYRQAAGRGLQLLFYSVGIGQISSEVPQNLSASRPQDRQFILSSKKLLLSDSGFYLCAWSVTGAGELFFGEGSRLTVL.

This chain connects TRBV2 to TRBJ2-3; D is unresolved. The germline V and J ends were trimmed by 5 bases and 4 bases, with 19 bases remaining between them. The germline CDR1 and CDR2 sequences are SNHLY and FYNNEI. This CDR3 comprises 16 residues. For the CDR3, the DNA is TGTGCCAGCAGTCAAGACTCCTACCCGCTCCCAGATACGCAGTATTTT. Translating it yields CASSQDSYPLPDTQYF.

The chain joins TRBV20-1 to TRBJ2-1; unclear D gene. Germline V lookup: CDR1 DFQATT, CDR2 SNEGSKA (reference sequence). There are 11 residues in the CDR3. Trimming removed 3 bases from V and 7 bases from J, with 7 bases in between. Here the CDR3 reads CSASPANEQFF. The CDR3 DNA follows: TGCAGTGCTAGTCCCGCTAATGAGCAGTTCTTC.

This clonotype was seen only a few times. J is TRBJ2-1 and V is TRBV7-2; 9 nucleotides match TRBD2. The CDR3 has 15 amino acids. Looked up from germline, CDR1 is SGHTA and CDR2 is FQGNSA. V trimming: 5 bases; J trimming: 6 bases; junction bases outside the gene matches: 8. CDR3: CASSVMRGGFNEQFF. For the CDR3, the DNA is TGTGCCAGCAGCGTGATGCGGGGGGGCTTCAATGAGCAGTTCTTC.

This clonotype was detected a few times. V gene TRBV4-1 combines with J gene TRBJ1-2; D is unresolved. The CDR3 length is 16 residues. V lost 0 bases to trimming and J lost 4 bases, with 15 bases between them. Germline V CDR1 and CDR2: MGHRA, YSYEKL. CDR3 residues: CASSQDASGPLYGYTF. In DNA form, the CDR3 reads TGCGCCAGCAGCCAAGATGCTTCCGGGCCCCTCTATGGCTACACCTTC.

The DNA of the CDR3 is TGCAGTGCTAGAGATGGTTGGACCAGCTCCTACGAGCAGTACTTC. Translation gives CSARDGWTSSYEQYF. The chain is built from TRBV20-1 and TRBJ2-7, with no clear D. CDR3 size: 15 residues. Trimming took off 0 bases at V and 0 bases at J, with 12 bases between the two ends. Germline-derived CDR1 and CDR2 are DFQATT and SNEGSKA (reference sequence).

The chain links TRBV20-1 to TRBJ1-2, with TRBD1 matching 7 bases. CDR1 is DFQATT and CDR2 is SNEGSKA in the germline V gene (reference sequence). After removal of 1 base from V and 7 bases from J, the junction contained 9 bases not matched to a gene. The CDR3 sequence is 14 residues long. This CDR3 reads CSARGRGYHPGYTF. CDR3 nucleotides: TGCAGTGCTAGAGGCAGGGGGTACCACCCTGGCTACACCTTC.

This clonotype was counted many times. The V gene is TRBV29-1, the J gene TRBJ1-2; the D is unclear. Germline V gene sequence: CDR1 SQVTM, CDR2 ANQGSEA. This CDR3 spans 10 amino acids. The V and J ends lost 6 bases and 3 bases respectively, with 5 bases between them. CDR3 nucleotides: TGCAGCGTCCGGGACTATGGCTACACCTTC. This sequence encodes CSVRDYGYTF. The variable domain in full, completed from reference TRBV29-1 and TRBJ1-2, reads SAVISQKPSRDICQRGTSLTIQCQVDSQVTMMFWYRQQPGQSLTLIATANQGSEATYESGFVIDKFPISRPNLTFSTLTVSNMSPEDSSIYLCSVRDYGYTFGSGTRLTVV.

The V gene is TRBV14, the J gene TRBJ2-1; D remains ambiguous. Germline V gene data show CDR1 as SGHDN and CDR2 as FVKESK. Trimming pared 0 bases from V and 7 bases from J, leaving 10 bases between. CDR3 length equals 14 residues. CDR3 coding DNA: TGTGCCAGCAGCCAAGACAGCGTTTCTAATGAGCAGTTCTTC. Translation gives CASSQDSVSNEQFF.

This chain joins TRBV6-6 and TRBJ1-5; the match to TRBD1 covers 7 bases. Germline CDR1 and CDR2: MNHNY and SVGAGI (reference sequence). This CDR3 has 15 residues. V was clipped by 4 bases and J by 3 bases; unmatched bases: 6. CDR3 nucleotide sequence: TGTGCCAGCAGTTTAAAGGGGGCCCTCAATCAGCCCCAGCATTTT. It is translated as CASSLKGALNQPQHF.

The rearrangement uses TRBV7-2 and TRBJ1-6; weak D call: TRBD1 (6 bases). The CDR3 contains 17 residues. With 3 bases removed from V and 8 bases from J, the gap between germline ends came to 20 bases. Germline assignment: CDR1 SGHTA and CDR2 FQGNSA. The CDR3 here is CASSLTYRASRDSPLHF. The CDR3 coding sequence is TGTGCCAGCAGCTTGACCTACAGGGCCTCAAGGGATTCACCCCTCCACTTT.

CDR3 loop: CSAGIPGTKGLFF. CDR3 bases: TGCAGTGCTGGAATTCCCGGGACCAAGGGGCTGTTTTTT. The chain uses TRBV20-1 and TRBJ1-4; D may be TRBD1 (5 bases). The CDR3 loop spans 13 amino acids. Trimming took off 5 bases at V and 14 bases at J, with 21 bases between the two ends. The germline V gene encodes CDR1 DFQATT and CDR2 SNEGSKA (reference sequence).

Worth noting for this clonotype: A read error may produce the germline difference seen at one junction end. The gene calls are TRBV5-1 and TRBJ2-3; no clear D. The CDR3 loop spans 12 amino acids. From germline, CDR1 is SGHRS and CDR2 YFSETQ. In nucleotides, the CDR3 is TGCGCCAACAGCCCCGACCGGGATACGCAGTATTTT. Translation: CANSPDRDTQYF.

This clonotype was observed a few times. V gene TRBV19 combines with J gene TRBJ2-1; no clear D gene. This CDR3 spans 13 amino acids. Germline V gene sequence: CDR1 LNHDA, CDR2 SQIVND (reference sequence). Between the trimmed V and J ends, which lost 3 bases and 0 bases, there was a span of 3 bases. CDR3 protein: CASSMVSYNEQFF. CDR3 nucleotide sequence: TGTGCCAGTAGTATGGTCTCCTACAATGAGCAGTTCTTC.

V is TRBV24-1 and J is TRBJ2-5, with 12 bases identical to TRBD1. The V gene end was trimmed by 7 bases and the J gene end by 2 bases; junction bases not matched to a gene: 13. CDR3 length: 18 amino acids. Germline V CDR1 and CDR2: KGHDR, SFDVKD. CDR3 loop: CATSQLGTGGREQETQYF. The CDR3 DNA reads TGTGCCACCAGCCAACTCGGGACAGGGGGCAGAGAGCAAGAGACCCAGTACTTC.

This clonotype turned up a few times. V gene TRBV10-3 combines with J gene TRBJ2-5; D might be TRBD2 (5 bases). Trimming removed 3 bases at V and 1 base at J, with 9 bases between. CDR1 is ENHRY, CDR2 SYGVKD, per germline. This CDR3 contains 14 residues. CDR3 amino acids: CAISDREIQETQYF. The CDR3 DNA reads TGTGCCATCAGTGATAGGGAGATCCAAGAGACCCAGTACTTC.

The gene calls are TRBV7-9 and TRBJ2-1; 7 nucleotides agree with TRBD2. The V gene's germline CDR1 is SEHNR and CDR2 FQNEAQ (reference sequence). The length of the CDR3 is 12 residues. The junction had 1 base not matched to a gene; V was cut back by 3 bases and J by 8 bases. CDR3 sequence reads: CASSFTSDEQFF. In nucleotides, the CDR3 is TGTGCCAGCAGCTTCACTAGCGATGAGCAGTTCTTC.

In this sample, this clonotype turned up a few times. J is TRBJ1-2 and V is TRBV6-6; D is undetermined. Per germline, CDR1 MNHNY and CDR2 SVGAGI (reference sequence). The CDR3 is 13 residues long. Trimming cost V 1 base and J 6 bases, with 9 bases left between them. CDR3 sequence: CASSYYRENGYTF. CDR3 nucleotide sequence: TGTGCCAGCAGTTACTATCGCGAGAATGGCTACACCTTC.

V and J are TRBV28 and TRBJ2-3; maybe TRBD2 (6 bases). There are 13 residues in the CDR3. CDR1 is MDHEN and CDR2 is SYDVKM in the germline V gene. V lost 6 bases and J 2 bases, leaving 9 bases between the germline ends. CDR3 sequence: CASRTSVTDTQYF. CDR3 in DNA: TGTGCCAGCAGGACTAGTGTCACAGATACGCAGTATTTT.

As for this clonotype: A single base separates this from a much larger clone, so it may be a read error. The chain recombines TRBV4-2 with TRBJ1-2, with TRBD1 matching 7 bases. V shed 0 bases and J 4 bases; nucleotides not matched to a gene: 5. Germline CDR1 LGHNA, CDR2 YNFKEQ. The CDR3 covers 15 residues. DNA of the CDR3: TGTGCCAGCAGCCAAGACAGGGGGTCTGGCTATGGCTACACCTTC. The encoded protein is CASSQDRGSGYGYTF.

Of note for this clonotype: One junction end disagrees with the germline gene, perhaps due to a read error. The chain employs TRBV7-2 and TRBJ2-1, with a weak D call TRBD2 (6 bases). Germline CDR1 and CDR2: SGHTA and FQGNSA. The CDR3 loop spans 15 amino acids. The CDR3 DNA reads TGTGCCAGCAGCTTATTTCTAGCGTTCTACGATGAGCAGTTCTTC. Translating it yields CASSLFLAFYDEQFF.